This T cell receptor beta chain was documented in a study of blood T cell repertoires in COVID-19. Overall study: Specimens from acute and convalescent COVID-19 originated in the United States, Italy and Spain. T cells, B-cell-depleted T cells, or PBMCs supplied cDNA or gDNA.

As processed by the authors: Reference gene primer amplification gave nucleated cell count estimates. Generated by immunoSEQ multiplex PCR, the TCRdb table keeps only in-frame clones and is missing some. V, J and clone size are those of that table, while D and trimming were read from the DNA. The sample yields around 450,000 clones, 80% to 90% seen once. Sequenced: peripheral blood. This sequence was found in a woman between 25 and 40 years old with acute or convalescent COVID-19.

CDR3 protein: CASSTYIGSSYEQYF. In DNA form, the CDR3 reads TGCGCCAGCAGCACCTACATCGGGAGTTCCTACGAGCAGTACTTC. The chain has TRBV4-1 and TRBJ2-7; D might be TRBD2 (6 bases). Germline V gene sequence: CDR1 MGHRA, CDR2 YSYEKL. Trimming left V 5 bases short and J 1 base short, with 15 bases between. The length of the CDR3 is 15 residues.